A selection of T cell receptor beta chains follows, all from one sample in a study of blood T cell repertoires in COVID-19. Using immunoSEQ multiplex PCR, the repertoire was profiled, and TCRdb retains in-frame clones only, with some absent. This sample has over 150,000 clones, with approximately 87% found just once. The sequenced material came from peripheral blood. The receptors stem from a woman between 65 and 79 years old with COVID-19, enrolled during active disease. Both conserved end residues are part of each CDR3. A D gene is named only where the DNA matches it firmly. Only part of the rows carry a size: once, few, many, or a class if the clone is expanded.

few TRBJ2-3 13 TRBV24-1 TRBD2 CATSDGTRDTQYF TGTGCCACCAGTGACGGGACTAGAGATACGCAGTATTTT
NA TRBJ2-7 14 TRBV21-1 NA CASNGGRDSYEQYF TGTGCCAGCAATGGGGGCAGGGACTCCTACGAGCAGTACTTC
NA TRBJ1-4 13 TRBV18 NA CASSPRGYEKLFF TGTGCCAGCTCACCACGAGGTTATGAAAAACTGTTTTTT
NA TRBJ2-4 16 TRBV28 NA CASSLIAELAKNIQYF TGTGCCAGCAGTTTGATAGCGGAGCTAGCCAAAAACATTCAGTACTTC
NA TRBJ2-1 14 TRBV5-4 NA CASSLGQANNEQFF TGTGCCAGCAGCTTGGGTCAGGCCAACAATGAGCAGTTCTTC
NA TRBJ2-1 13 TRBV6-5 NA CAGSRGRGDEQFF TGTGCCGGCTCAAGGGGGAGGGGGGACGAGCAGTTCTTC
NA TRBJ2-3 11 TRBV5-4 NA CASSLRATQYF TGTGCCAGCAGCTTGAGAGCTACGCAGTATTTT
NA TRBJ1-6 15 TRBV14 TRBD1 CASSQGQGLYTPLHF TGTGCCAGCAGCCAAGGACAGGGCTTATACACACCCCTCCACTTT
once TRBJ1-2 11 TRBV6-5 NA CASSYAGGYTF TGTGCCAGCAGTTACGCGGGGGGCTACACCTTC
NA TRBJ2-1 13 TRBV3-1/TRBV3-2 NA CASSQTRSNEQFF TGTGCCAGCAGCCAAACTAGATCCAATGAGCAGTTCTTC
NA TRBJ2-3 15 TRBV10-3 TRBD2 CAISAEREGPDTQYF TGTGCCATCAGTGCTGAGCGGGAGGGACCGGATACGCAGTATTTT
once TRBJ2-7 14 TRBV19 NA CASSIVPRQGQQYF TGTGCCAGTAGTATAGTCCCCCGGCAGGGTCAGCAGTACTTC
NA TRBJ1-1 13 TRBV6-5 TRBD1 CASREDRTERAFF TGTGCCAGCAGGGAGGACAGGACGGAGCGAGCTTTCTTT
NA TRBJ1-2 14 TRBV20-1 NA CSASAAARNYGYTF TGCAGTGCTAGTGCGGCGGCCCGCAACTATGGCTACACCTTC
NA TRBJ2-1 14 TRBV27 TRBD2 CASKPGLANNEQFF TGTGCCAGCAAACCGGGACTAGCAAACAATGAGCAGTTCTTC
once TRBJ2-7 14 TRBV28 TRBD2 CASGTSGRLYEQYF TGTGCCAGCGGGACTAGCGGGAGACTGTACGAGCAGTACTTC
NA TRBJ2-3 16 TRBV5-4 TRBD2 CASSLLAGGPTDTQYF TGTGCCAGCAGCTTACTAGCGGGAGGGCCTACAGATACGCAGTATTTT
NA TRBJ1-1 13 TRBV3-1/TRBV3-2 NA CASSRSGGTEAFF TGTGCCAGCAGCCGATCCGGGGGCACTGAAGCTTTCTTT
few TRBJ1-5 14 TRBV19 TRBD1 CASTRTGGSQPQHF TGTGCCAGTACCCGGACAGGGGGCTCCCAGCCCCAGCATTTT
NA TRBJ1-1 14 TRBV21-1 NA CASSSGQMNTEAFF TGTGCCAGCAGCAGCGGACAGATGAACACTGAAGCTTTCTTT
once TRBJ1-2 15 TRBV7-6 TRBD1 CASSPGTGENYGYTF TGTGCCAGCAGCCCTGGGACAGGGGAAAACTATGGCTACACCTTC
NA TRBJ1-5 12 TRBV11-2 NA CASSTDYQPQHF TGTGCCAGCAGCACAGATTACCAGCCCCAGCATTTT
NA TRBJ1-5 20 TRBV6-2/TRBV6-3 TRBD1 CASSYSTLQILGTGDQPQHF TGTGCCAGCAGTTACTCGACGCTCCAGATACTAGGGACAGGGGATCAGCCCCAGCATTTT
NA TRBJ2-2 18 TRBV28 TRBD2 CASRRVYIAGVGTGELFF TGTGCCAGTCGCAGGGTTTATATAGCGGGAGTAGGCACCGGGGAGCTGTTTTTT
NA TRBJ2-7 13 TRBV11-3 NA CASSMDSLYEQYF TGTGCCAGCAGCATGGACAGCCTCTACGAGCAGTACTTC
NA TRBJ2-4 13 TRBV5-1 TRBD2 CASSQTSSNIQYF TGCGCCAGCAGCCAGACTAGCAGTAACATTCAGTACTTC
few TRBJ2-1 11 TRBV6-2/TRBV6-3 NA CATSQLNEQFF TGTGCCACCAGCCAGCTCAATGAGCAGTTCTTC
NA TRBJ2-1 11 TRBV29-1 NA CSVDTGSEQFF TGCAGCGTTGATACAGGAAGTGAGCAGTTCTTC
NA TRBJ1-5 15 TRBV5-1 NA CASSLGGVTNQPQHF TGCGCCAGCAGCTTAGGGGGGGTAACGAATCAGCCCCAGCATTTT
NA TRBJ1-1 15 TRBV15 NA CATSRDPTEGSEAFF TGTGCCACCAGCAGAGATCCCACTGAGGGTTCTGAAGCTTTCTTT
NA TRBJ1-2 15 TRBV4-2 NA CASSQDLLKGLGYTF TGTGCCAGCAGCCAAGATCTACTTAAGGGACTTGGCTACACCTTC
NA TRBJ2-3 14 TRBV28 TRBD1 CASSPGDRPDTQYF TGTGCCAGCAGTCCGGGGGACAGGCCAGATACGCAGTATTTT
NA TRBJ2-1 16 TRBV24-1 TRBD2 CATSVAGEGSYNEQFF TGTGCCACCAGCGTAGCGGGAGAAGGCTCCTACAATGAGCAGTTCTTC
NA TRBJ2-1 15 TRBV7-2 NA CASSSDSGAYNEQFF TGTGCCAGCAGCTCGGACTCAGGAGCGTACAATGAGCAGTTCTTC
NA TRBJ2-7 13 TRBV25-1 NA CASSDRGLNEQYF TGTGCCAGCAGTGACAGGGGTCTCAACGAGCAGTACTTC
NA TRBJ2-1 11 TRBV29-1 NA CSVDFRDEQFF TGCAGCGTTGATTTTCGGGATGAGCAGTTCTTC
once TRBJ2-7 15 TRBV9 TRBD2 CASSVEAGGPYEQYF TGTGCCAGCAGCGTAGAAGCGGGAGGGCCGTACGAGCAGTACTTC
NA TRBJ1-2 17 TRBV28 TRBD1 CASSRQGTAKANYGYTF TGTGCCAGCAGTCGACAAGGGACAGCGAAAGCTAACTATGGCTACACCTTC
NA TRBJ1-1 13 TRBV27 NA CASIGVTNTEAFF TGTGCCAGCATAGGGGTAACGAACACTGAAGCTTTCTTT
NA TRBJ1-1 16 TRBV4-1 NA CASSQVLTISPTEAFF TGCGCCAGCAGCCAAGTTCTTACTATAAGCCCCACTGAAGCTTTCTTT
NA TRBJ2-1 19 TRBV11-3 TRBD2 CASSLTGLAGSLSYNEQFF TGTGCCAGCAGCTTAACGGGACTAGCGGGATCGTTATCCTACAATGAGCAGTTCTTC
NA TRBJ2-7 16 TRBV14 TRBD1 CASSQILPTGPHEQYF TGTGCCAGCAGCCAAATTCTCCCGACAGGGCCCCACGAGCAGTACTTC
NA TRBJ2-5 15 TRBV7-2 TRBD2 CASSHSSGTKETQYF TGTGCCAGCAGCCACTCTAGCGGGACCAAAGAGACCCAGTACTTC
NA TRBJ1-5 17 TRBV28 NA CASTLTTSGVGNQPQHF TGTGCCAGCACACTAACCACCTCAGGGGTGGGCAATCAGCCCCAGCATTTT
NA TRBJ1-1 15 TRBV29-1 TRBD1 CSVGDRGRKNTEAFF TGCAGCGTAGGGGACAGGGGGCGGAAAAACACTGAAGCTTTCTTT
NA TRBJ2-7 15 TRBV5-1 TRBD2 CASSLGGTSVDEQYF TGCGCCAGCAGCTTGGGTGGGACTAGCGTCGACGAGCAGTACTTC
NA TRBJ1-5 14 TRBV19 NA CASSSGQFGQPQHF TGTGCCAGTAGTTCCGGACAATTTGGGCAGCCCCAGCATTTT
NA TRBJ2-3 14 TRBV2 NA CASAGAKITDTQYF TGTGCCAGCGCAGGGGCGAAAATCACAGATACGCAGTATTTT
NA TRBJ2-7 17 TRBV7-2 TRBD2 CASSLAGTSGAAYEQYF TGTGCCAGCAGCTTAGCGGGGACTAGCGGGGCAGCCTACGAGCAGTACTTC
NA TRBJ2-2 17 TRBV27 TRBD2 CASRLAGSGRNTGELFF TGTGCCAGCAGATTGGCAGGGAGCGGGAGGAACACCGGGGAGCTGTTTTTT
few TRBJ2-7 13 TRBV29-1 TRBD1 CSVEGQRTYEQYF TGCAGCGTTGAGGGACAGAGAACCTACGAGCAGTACTTC
NA TRBJ1-1 13 TRBV19 TRBD1 CATSDRVRTEAFF TGTGCCACCTCAGACAGGGTGCGGACTGAAGCTTTCTTT
NA TRBJ2-5 13 TRBV19 NA CASKRDLGETQYF TGTGCCAGTAAGAGGGACTTGGGAGAGACCCAGTACTTC
NA TRBJ2-7 13 TRBV7-2 TRBD1 CASRGTATYEQYF TGTGCCAGCAGGGGGACAGCCACCTACGAGCAGTACTTC
NA TRBJ2-1 17 TRBV10-3 NA CAISIRPGGSSYNEQFF TGTGCCATCAGTATCCGCCCCGGCGGAAGCTCCTACAATGAGCAGTTCTTC
NA TRBJ1-5 16 TRBV18 NA CASSPQGGYSNQPQHF TGTGCCAGCTCACCACAGGGGGGGTATAGCAATCAGCCCCAGCATTTT
NA TRBJ2-7 17 TRBV5-1 TRBD2 CASSWGGLAGAGYEQYF TGCGCCAGCAGCTGGGGGGGACTAGCGGGAGCGGGCTACGAGCAGTACTTC
NA TRBJ1-2 13 TRBV18 NA CASSPGQAQSYTF TGTGCCAGCTCACCGGGGCAGGCCCAAAGCTACACCTTC
NA TRBJ1-1 13 TRBV6-5 TRBD1 CASNPGTGGSAFF TGTGCCAGCAACCCCGGGACAGGGGGTTCAGCTTTCTTT
NA TRBJ2-7 14 TRBV9 TRBD2 CASSVSSGNYEQYF TGTGCCAGCAGCGTTTCCAGCGGGAACTACGAGCAGTACTTC